This T cell receptor beta chain was retrieved from a study of molecular identifiers for immune sequencing clone quantification. Study conclusions and caveats: Spiked Jurkat TCR RNA equivalent to one cell reportedly surfaced among some 1 million naive cells. It was shown that clones above 20 RNA copies held over 97% of effector molecules, but under 1% in naive cells.

This CDR3 has 17 amino acids. Germline CDR1 is SGHNT and CDR2 is YYREEE (reference sequence). Trimming shortened V by 4 bases and J by 9 bases, and 25 bases separated the two germline ends. Based on a CD8+CD4-CCR7+CD45RA+ profile, naive CD8 T cells were sorted. Previously described methods and listed TCR primers were employed for the bulk TCR libraries. TCRdb fed the PCR reads into MiXCR, producing one record per CDR3 protein. The sample contains some 65,000 distinct CDR3 sequences, 15% to 20% of which appear only once. Concerning this clonotype itself: Antigen unknown. A much larger clonotype is one base distant, so this may be a read error.

The sample taken for sequencing was naive CD8+ T cells from blood, with Jurkat cell RNA spiked in. Subset indicated: FACS-sorted CD8+CD4-CCR7+CD45RA+ naive T cells. V gene TRBV5-4 combines with J gene TRBJ1-4, with D perhaps TRBD1 (5 bases). This receptor was identified in a human donor in good health. Some libraries in this study had Jurkat cell RNA spiked in. For the CDR3, the DNA is TGTGCCAGCAGCAATAGAGGGGCGTTGACGGGCCAGCAAAAACTGTTTTTT. Amino acids: CASSNRGALTGQQKLFF.